This entry describes one TCR beta chain. The antigen it binds to is not known. No quality values exist for individual bases; no much larger clone is one base distant. The record originates from a study of blood T cell repertoires in COVID-19 (dated by TCRdb to 2020 to 2022). About the full investigation: Samples from collaborators originated in the United States, Italy and Spain and spanned both the acute and convalescent phases of COVID-19. The dataset comprised deeply sampled blood TCRbeta repertoires from subjects exposed to, actively infected with, or recovered from COVID-19. The material from the prospective study consisted of cDNA or gDNA derived from T cells, B-cell-depleted T cells, or PBMCs. The repertoires were released in a freely available public database intended as a resource for research on the immune response to SARS-CoV-2. The sample metadata nearly always contained a de-identified subject ID, COVID-19 status, age in years and sex. Where available, HLA class I and class II types were obtained from metadata supplied by the sample provider rather than from assay-based typing. Samples came from the ongoing ImmuneRACE study (first 160 participants) plus 1,254 subjects from 6 global collaborators.

The immunoSEQ Assay, a bias-controlled multiplex PCR, was used to amplify TCRbeta CDR3 regions from genomic DNA. The study's processing was this. Within the assay, amplification of reference gene primers was used to estimate how many nucleated cells each sample contained. To quantify the absolute abundance of each unique TCRbeta CDR3 rearrangement, sequence reads were collapsed and filtered. For each sample, productive Simpson clonality was calculated by taking the square root of Simpson's diversity index across productive rearrangements. TCRdb's version of the immuneACCESS table is confined to in-frame rearrangements and falls short of the full clone set. An unresolved V gene accounts for under half of the shortfall where checked; the remainder is of unknown origin. For V, J and clone size, that table is used; D and trimming come from the DNA. The sample records around 100,000 clones, approximately 81% of which are singletons. The top ten clonotypes cover around 3.5% of the sample.

V trim: 3 bases; J trim: 2 bases; unmatched bases: 7. Spanning cysteine to phenylalanine, the CDR3 consists of 17 amino acids. Only the CDR3 region is kept as DNA, spanning 51 bases read in frame from base 1. In the germline V gene, CDR1 corresponds to SGHTA and CDR2 to FQGNSA. The collaborating institutions used their own protocols to collect whole blood in K2EDTA tubes. For TCRbeta analysis, collaborators shipped samples in one of three forms: frozen whole blood, isolated PBMCs, or DNA extracted from either of those sample types. The full study reports these points: Clinical and demographic metadata were provided uncurated, with the amount varying by source and participant.

The receptor's source is a man aged 35 to 55 with acute or convalescent COVID-19. Sample: peripheral blood. The rearranged segments are TRBV7-2 and TRBJ2-7, and 13 junctional nucleotides match TRBD2. The DNA is as follows: TGTGCCAGCAGCTTCCTCCGGACTAGCGGGGGAACCTACGAGCAGTACTTC. The encoded protein is CASSFLRTSGGTYEQYF.